This TCR beta chain was recovered during a study of T cell responses to AZD1222 COVID-19 vaccine. Concerning this clone: The antigen is unknown.

Repertoires were generated with immunoSEQ multiplex PCR, while TCRdb's copy carries only in-frame clones and drops some. The sample lists roughly 150,000 clones; about nine tenths were seen once. Study-level results: Scientists sampled the repertoires only once the peak T cell response had passed. Spike-specific TCRs gained breadth and depth after people received two AZD1222 doses. Clonal diversity was possibly underestimated; the donors were predominantly white British and more often female. Reportedly, nearly half the spike-specific TCRs target unmutated variant regions.

The TCR originated in an adult who received the AZD1222 COVID-19 vaccine. This specimen was peripheral blood, taken 28 days after the second AZD1222 dose.

CDR3 DNA: TGTGCCAGCGTGCAGGGTCCGTACACTGAAGCTTTCTTT. Encoded protein: CASVQGPYTEAFF. The chain recombines TRBV2 with TRBJ1-1, with D tentatively TRBD1 (5 bases). CDR3 size: 13 residues. Trimming removed 8 bases from V and 3 bases from J, with 13 bases in between. Per germline, CDR1 SNHLY and CDR2 FYNNEI.